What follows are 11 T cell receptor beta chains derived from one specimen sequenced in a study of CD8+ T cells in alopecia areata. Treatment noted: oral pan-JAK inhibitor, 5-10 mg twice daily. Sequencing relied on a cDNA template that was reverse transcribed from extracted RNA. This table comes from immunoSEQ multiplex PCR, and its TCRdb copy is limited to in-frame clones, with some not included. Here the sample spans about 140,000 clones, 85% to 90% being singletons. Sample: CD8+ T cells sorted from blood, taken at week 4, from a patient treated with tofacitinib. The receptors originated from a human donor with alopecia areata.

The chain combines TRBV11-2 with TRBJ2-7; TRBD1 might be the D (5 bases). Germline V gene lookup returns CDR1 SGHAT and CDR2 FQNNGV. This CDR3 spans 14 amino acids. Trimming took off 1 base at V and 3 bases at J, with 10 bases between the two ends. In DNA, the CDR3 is TGTGCCAGCAGCTTAGGACAGTCCAACTACGAGCAGTACTTC. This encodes CASSLGQSNYEQYF.

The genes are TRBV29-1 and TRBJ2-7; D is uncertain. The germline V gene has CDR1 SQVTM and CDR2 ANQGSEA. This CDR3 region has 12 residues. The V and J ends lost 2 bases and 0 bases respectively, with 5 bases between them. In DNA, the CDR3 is TGCAGCGTTGAACAGGACTCCTACGAGCAGTACTTC. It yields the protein CSVEQDSYEQYF.

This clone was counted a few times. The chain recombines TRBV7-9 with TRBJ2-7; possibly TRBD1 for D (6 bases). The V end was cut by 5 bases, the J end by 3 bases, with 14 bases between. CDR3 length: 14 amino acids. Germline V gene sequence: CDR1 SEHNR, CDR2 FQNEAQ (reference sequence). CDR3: CASSLDSYLYEQYF. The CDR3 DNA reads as TGTGCCAGCAGCCTGGACAGTTACCTCTACGAGCAGTACTTC.

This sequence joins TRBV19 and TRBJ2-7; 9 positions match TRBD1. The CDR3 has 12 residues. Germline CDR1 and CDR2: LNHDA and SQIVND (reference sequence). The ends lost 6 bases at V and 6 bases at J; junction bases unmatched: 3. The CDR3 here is CASSMTGGEQYF. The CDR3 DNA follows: TGTGCCAGTAGCATGACAGGGGGCGAGCAGTACTTC.

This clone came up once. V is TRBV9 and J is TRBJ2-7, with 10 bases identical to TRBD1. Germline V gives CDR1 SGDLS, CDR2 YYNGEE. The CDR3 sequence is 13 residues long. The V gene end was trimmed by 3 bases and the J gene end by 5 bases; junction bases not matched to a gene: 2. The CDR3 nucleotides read TGTGCCAGCAGCGCCGGGACAGGGGACGAGCAGTACTTC. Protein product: CASSAGTGDEQYF.

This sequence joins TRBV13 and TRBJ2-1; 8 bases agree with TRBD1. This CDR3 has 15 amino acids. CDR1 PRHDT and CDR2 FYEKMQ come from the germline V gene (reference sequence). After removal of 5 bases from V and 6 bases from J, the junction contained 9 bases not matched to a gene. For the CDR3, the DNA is TGTGCCAGCAGCCACGCGGACAGGGATGGCAATGAGCAGTTCTTC. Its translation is CASSHADRDGNEQFF. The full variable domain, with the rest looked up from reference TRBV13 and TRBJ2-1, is AAGVIQSPRHLIKEKRETATLKCYPIPRHDTVYWYQQGPGQDPQFLISFYEKMQSDKGSIPDRFSAQQFSDYHSELNMSSLELGDSALYFCASSHADRDGNEQFFGPGTRLTVL.

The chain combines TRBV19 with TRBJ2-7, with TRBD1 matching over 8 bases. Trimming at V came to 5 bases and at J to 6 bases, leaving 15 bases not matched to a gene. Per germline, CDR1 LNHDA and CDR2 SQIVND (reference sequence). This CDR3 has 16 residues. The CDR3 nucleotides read TGTGCCAGTAGTCCGCATCACCAGGACAGGGCGGGCGAGCAGTACTTC. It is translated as CASSPHHQDRAGEQYF.

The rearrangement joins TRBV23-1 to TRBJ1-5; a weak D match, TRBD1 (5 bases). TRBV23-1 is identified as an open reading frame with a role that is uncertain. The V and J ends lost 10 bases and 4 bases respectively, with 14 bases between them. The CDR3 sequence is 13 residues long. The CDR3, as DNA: TGCGCCACCGAAGGGGCGGTGAATCAGCCCCAGCATTTT. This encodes CATEGAVNQPQHF.

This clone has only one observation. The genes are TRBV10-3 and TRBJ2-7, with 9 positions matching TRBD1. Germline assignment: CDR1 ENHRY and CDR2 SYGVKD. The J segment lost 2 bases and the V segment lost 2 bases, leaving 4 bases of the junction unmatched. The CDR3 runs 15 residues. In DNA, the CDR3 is TGTGCCATCAGTGAGGACAGGGGGACCGCCTACGAGCAGTACTTC. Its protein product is CAISEDRGTAYEQYF.

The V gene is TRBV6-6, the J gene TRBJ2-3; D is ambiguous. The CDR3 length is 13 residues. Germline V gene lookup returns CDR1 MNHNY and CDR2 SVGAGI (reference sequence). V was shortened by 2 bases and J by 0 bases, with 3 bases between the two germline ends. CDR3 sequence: CASSYTSTDTQYF. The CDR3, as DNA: TGTGCCAGCAGTTACACCAGCACAGATACGCAGTATTTT.

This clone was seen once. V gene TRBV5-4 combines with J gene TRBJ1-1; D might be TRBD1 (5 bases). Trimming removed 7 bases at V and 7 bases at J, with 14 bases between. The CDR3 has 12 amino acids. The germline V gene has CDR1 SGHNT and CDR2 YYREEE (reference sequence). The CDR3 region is CASGAGGLEAFF. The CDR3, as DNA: TGTGCCAGCGGGGCCGGGGGACTTGAAGCTTTCTTT.